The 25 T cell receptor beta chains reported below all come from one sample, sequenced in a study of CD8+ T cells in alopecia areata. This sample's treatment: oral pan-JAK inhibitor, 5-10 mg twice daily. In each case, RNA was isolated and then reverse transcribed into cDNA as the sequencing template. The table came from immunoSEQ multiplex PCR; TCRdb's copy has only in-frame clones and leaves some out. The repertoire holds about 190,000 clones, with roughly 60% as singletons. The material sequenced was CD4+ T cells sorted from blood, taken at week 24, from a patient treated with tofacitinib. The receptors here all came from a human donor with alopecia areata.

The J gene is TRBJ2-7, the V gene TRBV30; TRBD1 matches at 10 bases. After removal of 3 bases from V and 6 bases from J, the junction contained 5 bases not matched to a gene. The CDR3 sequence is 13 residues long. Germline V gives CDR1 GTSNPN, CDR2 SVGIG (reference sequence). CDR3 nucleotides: TGTGCCTGGAGCGGGGACAGGGGCTCCGAGCAGTACTTC. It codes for CAWSGDRGSEQYF.

As DNA, the CDR3 is TGTGCCAGCGGGGGAGGACCTAAGGAGCAGTTCTTC. Protein sequence: CASGGGPKEQFF. The chain employs TRBV2 and TRBJ2-1, with D tentatively TRBD2 (6 bases). Trimming left V 8 bases short and J 10 bases short, with 15 bases between. Germline CDR1 is SNHLY and CDR2 is FYNNEI. CDR3 size: 12 residues.

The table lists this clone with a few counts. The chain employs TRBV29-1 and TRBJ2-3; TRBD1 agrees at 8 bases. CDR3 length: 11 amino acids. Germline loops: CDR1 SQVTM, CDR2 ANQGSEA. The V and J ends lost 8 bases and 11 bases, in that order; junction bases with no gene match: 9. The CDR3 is CSSDSGTGQYF. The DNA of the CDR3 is TGCAGCTCGGACTCAGGGACAGGGCAGTATTTT.

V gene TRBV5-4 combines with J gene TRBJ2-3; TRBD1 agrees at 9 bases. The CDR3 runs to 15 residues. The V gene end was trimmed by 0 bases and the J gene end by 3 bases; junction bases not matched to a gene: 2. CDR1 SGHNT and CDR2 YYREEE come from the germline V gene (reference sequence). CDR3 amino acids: CASSLEGTGTDTQYF. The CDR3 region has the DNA TGTGCCAGCAGCTTGGAGGGGACAGGGACAGATACGCAGTATTTT.

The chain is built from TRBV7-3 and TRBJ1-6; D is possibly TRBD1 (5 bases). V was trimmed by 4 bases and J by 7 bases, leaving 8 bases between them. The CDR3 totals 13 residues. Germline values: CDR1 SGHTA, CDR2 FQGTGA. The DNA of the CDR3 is TGTGCCAGCAGCTCGACAGCAAATTCACCCCTCCACTTT. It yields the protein CASSSTANSPLHF.

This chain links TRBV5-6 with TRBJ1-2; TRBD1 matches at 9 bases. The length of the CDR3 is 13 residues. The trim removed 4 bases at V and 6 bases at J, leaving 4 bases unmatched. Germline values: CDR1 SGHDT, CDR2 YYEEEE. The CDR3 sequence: CASSDTGGNGYTF. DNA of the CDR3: TGTGCCAGCAGCGATACAGGGGGCAATGGCTACACCTTC.

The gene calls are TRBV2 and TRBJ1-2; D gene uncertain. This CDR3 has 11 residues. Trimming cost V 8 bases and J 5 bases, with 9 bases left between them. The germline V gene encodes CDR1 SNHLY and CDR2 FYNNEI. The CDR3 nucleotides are TGTGCCAGCCACAAGGAATATGGCTACACCTTC. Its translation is CASHKEYGYTF.

CDR3 in DNA: TGCAGCGTTCACAGCACTGAAGCTTTCTTT. Translation: CSVHSTEAFF. The chain joins TRBV29-1 to TRBJ1-1; D not certain. There are 10 residues in the CDR3. Between the trimmed V and J ends, which lost 5 bases and 4 bases, there was a span of 5 bases. Germline V CDR1 and CDR2: SQVTM, ANQGSEA.

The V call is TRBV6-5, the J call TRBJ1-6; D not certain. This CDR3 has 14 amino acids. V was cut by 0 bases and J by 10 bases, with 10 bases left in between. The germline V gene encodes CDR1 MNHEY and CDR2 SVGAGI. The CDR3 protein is CASSYSGGGSPLHF. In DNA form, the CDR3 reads TGTGCCAGCAGTTACTCCGGTGGTGGCTCACCCCTCCACTTT.

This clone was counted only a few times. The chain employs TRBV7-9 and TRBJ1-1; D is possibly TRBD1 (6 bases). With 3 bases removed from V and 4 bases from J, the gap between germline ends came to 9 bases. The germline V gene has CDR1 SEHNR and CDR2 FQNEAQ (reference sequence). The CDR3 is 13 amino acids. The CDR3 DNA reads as TGTGCCAGCAGCTTCCAAGGGGGCACTGAAGCTTTCTTT. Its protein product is CASSFQGGTEAFF.

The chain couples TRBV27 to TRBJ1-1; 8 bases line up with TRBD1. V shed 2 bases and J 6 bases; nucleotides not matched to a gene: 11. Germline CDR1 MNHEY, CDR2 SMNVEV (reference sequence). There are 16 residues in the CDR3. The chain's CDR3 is CASSLASGQGISEAFF. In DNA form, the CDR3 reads TGTGCCAGCAGTTTAGCTAGTGGACAGGGAATTTCTGAAGCTTTCTTT.

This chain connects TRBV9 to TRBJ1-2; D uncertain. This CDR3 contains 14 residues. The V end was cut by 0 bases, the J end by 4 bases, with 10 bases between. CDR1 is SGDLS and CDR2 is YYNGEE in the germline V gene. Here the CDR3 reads CASSVEGIAYGYTF. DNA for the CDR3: TGTGCCAGCAGCGTAGAAGGGATTGCCTATGGCTACACCTTC.

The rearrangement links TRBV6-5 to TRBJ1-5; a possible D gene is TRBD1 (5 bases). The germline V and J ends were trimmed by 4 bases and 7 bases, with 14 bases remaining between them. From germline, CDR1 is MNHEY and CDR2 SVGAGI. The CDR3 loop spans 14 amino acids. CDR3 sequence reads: CASSWLKGHQPQHF. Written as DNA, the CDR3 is TGTGCCAGCAGTTGGCTCAAGGGGCACCAGCCCCAGCATTTT.

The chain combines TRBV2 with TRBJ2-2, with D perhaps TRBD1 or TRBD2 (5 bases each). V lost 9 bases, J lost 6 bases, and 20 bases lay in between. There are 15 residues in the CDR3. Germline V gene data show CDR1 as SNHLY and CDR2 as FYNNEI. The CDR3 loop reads CASKRAAGAAGELFF. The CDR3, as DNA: TGTGCCAGTAAAAGGGCGGCCGGGGCGGCCGGGGAGCTGTTTTTT.

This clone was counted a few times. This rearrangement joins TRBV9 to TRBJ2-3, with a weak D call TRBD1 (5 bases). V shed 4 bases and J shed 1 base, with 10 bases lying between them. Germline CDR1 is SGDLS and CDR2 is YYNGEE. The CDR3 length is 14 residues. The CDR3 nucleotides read TGTGCCAGCAGCCTCACGACAGGCACAGATACGCAGTATTTT. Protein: CASSLTTGTDTQYF.

As DNA, the CDR3 is TGTGCCACCAGCAGCCGACAGGGCGGGTTGGGCACAGATACGCAGTATTTT. Amino acid sequence: CATSSRQGGLGTDTQYF. V gene TRBV15 combines with J gene TRBJ2-3; TRBD1 matches at 7 bases. V gave up 3 bases and J gave up 1 base; unmatched junction bases: 10. Germline CDR1 is LNHNV and CDR2 is YYDKDF (reference sequence). The CDR3 is 17 residues long.

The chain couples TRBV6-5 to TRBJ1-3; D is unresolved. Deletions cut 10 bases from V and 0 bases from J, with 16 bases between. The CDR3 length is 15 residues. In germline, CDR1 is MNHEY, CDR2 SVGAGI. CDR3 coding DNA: TGTGCCACCTCCCCGGGCAGCCGCTCTGGAAACACCATATATTTT. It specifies CATSPGSRSGNTIYF.

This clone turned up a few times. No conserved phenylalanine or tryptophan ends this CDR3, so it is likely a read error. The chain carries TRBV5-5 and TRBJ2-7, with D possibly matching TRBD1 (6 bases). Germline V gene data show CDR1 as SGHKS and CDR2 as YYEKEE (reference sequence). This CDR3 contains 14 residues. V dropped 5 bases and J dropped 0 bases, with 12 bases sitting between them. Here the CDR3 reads CASRDSTSSYEQYS. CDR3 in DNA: TGTGCCAGCAGGGACAGCACAAGCTCCTACGAGCAGTACTCC.

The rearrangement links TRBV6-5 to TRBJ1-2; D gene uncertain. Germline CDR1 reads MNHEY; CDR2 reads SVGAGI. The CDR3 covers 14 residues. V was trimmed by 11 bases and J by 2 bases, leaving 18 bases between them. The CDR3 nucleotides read TGTGCCTCCAAGGACCCTCTTGACAACTATGGCTACACCTTC. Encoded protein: CASKDPLDNYGYTF.

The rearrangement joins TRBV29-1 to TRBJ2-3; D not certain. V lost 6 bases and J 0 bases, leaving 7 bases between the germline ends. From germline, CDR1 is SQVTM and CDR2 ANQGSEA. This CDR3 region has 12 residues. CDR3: CSVNPSTDTQYF. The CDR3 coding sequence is TGCAGCGTCAACCCTAGCACAGATACGCAGTATTTT.

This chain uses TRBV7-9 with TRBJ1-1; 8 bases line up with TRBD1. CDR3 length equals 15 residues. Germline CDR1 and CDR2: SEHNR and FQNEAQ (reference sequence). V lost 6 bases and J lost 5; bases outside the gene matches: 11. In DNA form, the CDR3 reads TGTGCCAGCAGTTTTAGGACAGGGATGCAAACTGAAGCTTTCTTT. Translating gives CASSFRTGMQTEAFF.

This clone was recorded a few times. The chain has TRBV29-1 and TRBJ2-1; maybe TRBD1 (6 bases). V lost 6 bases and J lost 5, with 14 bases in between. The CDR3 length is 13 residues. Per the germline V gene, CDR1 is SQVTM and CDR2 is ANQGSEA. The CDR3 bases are TGCAGCGTAACAGGGTTGGGGGACAATGAGCAGTTCTTC. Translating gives CSVTGLGDNEQFF.

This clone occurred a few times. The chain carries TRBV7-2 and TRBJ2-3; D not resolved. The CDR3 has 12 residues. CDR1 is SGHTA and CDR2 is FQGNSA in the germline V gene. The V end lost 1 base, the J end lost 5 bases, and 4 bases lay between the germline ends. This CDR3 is CASSLGIDTQYF. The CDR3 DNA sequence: TGTGCCAGCAGCTTAGGAATAGATACGCAGTATTTT.

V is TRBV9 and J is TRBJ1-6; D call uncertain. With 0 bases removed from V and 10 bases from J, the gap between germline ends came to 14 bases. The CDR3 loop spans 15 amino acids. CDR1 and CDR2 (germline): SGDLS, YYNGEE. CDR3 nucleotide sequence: TGTGCCAGCAGCGTAGAACAGCTGGGCCACTCACCCCTCCACTTT. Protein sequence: CASSVEQLGHSPLHF.

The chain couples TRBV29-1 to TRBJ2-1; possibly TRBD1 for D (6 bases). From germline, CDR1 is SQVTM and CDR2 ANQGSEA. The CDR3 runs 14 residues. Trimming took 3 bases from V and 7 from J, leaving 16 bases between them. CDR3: CSVEETGFRNEQFF. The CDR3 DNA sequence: TGCAGCGTTGAGGAAACAGGGTTTCGTAATGAGCAGTTCTTC.